This T cell receptor beta chain was captured by sequencing in a study of cytomegalovirus exposure and HLA in healthy donors. Study findings and constraints: The study carried out a later analysis of TCR beta sequences. It associated 15,000 to 20,000 of them with specific HLA alleles at a false discovery rate of 0.05. Later analysis associated a missense DCLRE1C variant with TCR beta V- and J-gene trimming. According to the study, roughly 160 TCR beta chains were cytomegalovirus-associated.

This CDR3 spans 15 amino acids. V gave up 10 bases and J gave up 3 bases; unmatched junction bases: 11. Germline V lookup: CDR1 SGDLS, CDR2 YYNGEE. Primers: 60 Vbeta forward and 13 Jbeta reverse. Sequencing was performed with immunoSEQ multiplex PCR; in TCRdb, only in-frame clones are kept and a portion is missing. The sample has 120,000 or so clones; 72% are singletons. Comments on this clone: What it binds is not known.

The rearrangement joins TRBV9 to TRBJ2-2; 8 positions agree with TRBD2. Sequenced input: PBMCs. The receptor comes from a man younger than 40 in good health and CMV-seronegative. The CDR3 spells CASHDGGAYTGELFF. CDR3 nucleotide sequence: TGTGCCTCCCATGACGGGGGGGCTTACACCGGGGAGCTGTTTTTT.